This T cell receptor beta chain was captured by sequencing in a study of control samples from healthy donors and cancer patients. Here immunoSEQ multiplex PCR was the method, and the copy in TCRdb shows in-frame clones only, minus some. The profile shows roughly 150,000 clones, approximately 86% of them singletons. CDR3 length: 15 amino acids. Germline V gene lookup returns CDR1 MDHEN and CDR2 SYDVKM. Trimming removed 5 bases from V and 4 bases from J, with 18 bases in between. This chain joins TRBV28 and TRBJ2-7; TRBD1 is a possible D gene (6 bases). The sample taken for sequencing was blood. The clonotype was recovered from a man in his late teens or twenties in good health. The CDR3 reads CASSNRGSNIYEQYF. The CDR3 DNA follows: TGTGCCAGCAGTAATAGGGGGTCTAACATTTACGAGCAGTACTTC.